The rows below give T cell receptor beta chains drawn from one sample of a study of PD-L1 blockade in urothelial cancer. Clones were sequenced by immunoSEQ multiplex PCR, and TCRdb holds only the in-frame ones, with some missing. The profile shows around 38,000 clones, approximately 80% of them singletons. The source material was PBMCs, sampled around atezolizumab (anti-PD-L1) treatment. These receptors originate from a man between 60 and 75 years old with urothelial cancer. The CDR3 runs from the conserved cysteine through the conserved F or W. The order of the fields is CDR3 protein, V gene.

CATKTSGSSLQETQYF | TRBV7-2
CSVKPGGGQGSEQYF | TRBV29-1
CASSQWDRETQYF | TRBV14
CASSVMGQESYTF | TRBV9
CASTPRTSTDTQYF | TRBV2
CASSFVRADTQYF | TRBV7-9
CAWSVRPSGEGPDTQYF | TRBV30
CASSEARTGGNTIYF | TRBV2
CASSITGQGYEQYF | TRBV19
CASSFLTSGPHNEQFF | TRBV6-4
CASSELTAGVGNEQFF | TRBV2
CASKRLTEGTEAFF | TRBV2
CASSLDYGVNEQFF | TRBV7-8
CATSRAANEQYF | TRBV15
CASSFRTSGRGELFF | TRBV7-3
CASSSSAGNTGELFF | TRBV5-6